This record looks at one T cell receptor beta chain sequence and its context. Antigen: not known. V lost 0 bases and J 3 bases, leaving 12 bases between the germline ends. Looked up from germline, CDR1 is MNHNY and CDR2 is SVGAGI (reference sequence). The CDR3 runs 15 residues. This record comes from a study of graft-versus-host responses after intestinal transplantation. The repertoire was sequenced with immunoSEQ multiplex PCR; TCRdb's copy has only in-frame clones and lacks some. Of some 55,000 clones in the sample, 75% to 95% were seen once. Study-level findings and limits: Recipient marrow harbored GvH clones, some of which surfaced first in ileum or blood.

V and J are TRBV6-6 and TRBJ2-7, with D perhaps assigned TRBD1 or TRBD2 (5 bases each). Sequenced material: PBMCs, taken approximately 97 weeks after intestinal transplant. The sequence came from a human patient who received an intestinal transplant, so some T cells may come from the graft donor. In DNA form, the CDR3 reads TGTGCCAGCAGTTACTCGACGGGACGAAACTACGAGCAGTACTTC. It encodes CASSYSTGRNYEQYF.